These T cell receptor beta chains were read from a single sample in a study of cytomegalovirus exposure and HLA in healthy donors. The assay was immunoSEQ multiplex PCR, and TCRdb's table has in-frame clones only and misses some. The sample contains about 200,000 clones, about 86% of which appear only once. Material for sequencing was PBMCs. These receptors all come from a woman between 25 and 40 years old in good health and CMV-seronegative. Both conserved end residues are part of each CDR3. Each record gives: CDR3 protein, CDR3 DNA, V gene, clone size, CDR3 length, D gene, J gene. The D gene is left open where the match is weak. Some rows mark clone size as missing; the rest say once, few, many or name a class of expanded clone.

CDR3: CASSLGGQGKETQYF
DNA: TGTGCCAGCAGCTTGGGCGGCCAGGGGAAAGAGACCCAGTACTTC
V: TRBV5-5
size: -
length: 15
D: -
J: TRBJ2-5

CDR3: CASSLWTSGRDYSYEQYF
DNA: TGCGCCAGCAGCTTGTGGACTAGCGGGAGGGACTACTCCTACGAGCAGTACTTC
V: TRBV5-1
size: -
length: 18
D: TRBD2
J: TRBJ2-7

CDR3: CASSRSLERGRTGELFF
DNA: TGTGCCAGCAGCCGGAGTCTGGAGCGGGGTCGCACCGGGGAGCTGTTTTTT
V: TRBV14
size: -
length: 17
D: TRBD2
J: TRBJ2-2

CDR3: CASSIQAGTGDTQYF
DNA: TGTGCCAGTAGCATACAGGCGGGCACCGGAGATACGCAGTATTTT
V: TRBV19
size: -
length: 15
D: -
J: TRBJ2-3

CDR3: CASSRDGGDYEQYF
DNA: TGTGCCAGCAGCCGCGACGGGGGAGATTACGAGCAGTACTTC
V: TRBV7-9
size: -
length: 14
D: -
J: TRBJ2-7

CDR3: CASSSRDGYSYEQYF
DNA: TGTGCCAGCAGTTCGCGGGACGGGTACTCCTACGAGCAGTACTTC
V: TRBV27
size: -
length: 15
D: -
J: TRBJ2-7

CDR3: CASSRTVNEKLFF
DNA: TGTGCCAGCAGCCGGACAGTAAATGAAAAACTGTTTTTT
V: TRBV5-6
size: -
length: 13
D: -
J: TRBJ1-4

CDR3: CASSLEGGRAFF
DNA: TGTGCCAGCAGCTTGGAGGGGGGGAGGGCTTTCTTT
V: TRBV11-3
size: -
length: 12
D: -
J: TRBJ1-1

CDR3: CASSSQGPSGYTF
DNA: TGTGCCAGCAGTTCACAGGGTCCTAGTGGCTACACCTTC
V: TRBV28
size: few
length: 13
D: -
J: TRBJ1-2

CDR3: CASSLATDYNEQFF
DNA: TGCGCCAGCAGCTTGGCGACAGATTACAATGAGCAGTTCTTC
V: TRBV5-1
size: -
length: 14
D: -
J: TRBJ2-1

CDR3: CATSAFFTTEQFF
DNA: TGTGCCACCAGCGCGTTTTTTACGACAGAGCAGTTCTTC
V: TRBV15
size: -
length: 13
D: -
J: TRBJ2-1

CDR3: CASSLERYEQYF
DNA: TGCGCCAGCAGCTTGGAGCGGTACGAGCAGTACTTC
V: TRBV5-1
size: -
length: 12
D: -
J: TRBJ2-7

CDR3: CASTRDSYEQYF
DNA: TGTGCCAGCACCAGGGACTCCTACGAGCAGTACTTC
V: TRBV6-6
size: -
length: 12
D: -
J: TRBJ2-7

CDR3: CASSLGRGGYNEQFF
DNA: TGTGCCAGCAGCTTAGGCCGAGGGGGATACAATGAGCAGTTCTTC
V: TRBV11-3
size: -
length: 15
D: -
J: TRBJ2-1

CDR3: CASSLAPRTTGELFF
DNA: TGTGCCAGCAGCTTAGCGCCTCGGACTACCGGGGAGCTGTTTTTT
V: TRBV7-9
size: -
length: 15
D: -
J: TRBJ2-2

CDR3: CATSDKANSYEQYF
DNA: TGTGCCACCTCGGACAAGGCCAACTCCTACGAGCAGTACTTC
V: TRBV6-6
size: -
length: 14
D: -
J: TRBJ2-7

CDR3: CASGGSRGLETQYF
DNA: TGTGCCAGCGGGGGCTCCAGGGGGCTCGAGACCCAGTACTTC
V: TRBV2
size: -
length: 14
D: TRBD1
J: TRBJ2-5

CDR3: CASSMGQGALWNQPQHF
DNA: TGTGCCAGTAGTATGGGACAGGGGGCTTTGTGGAATCAGCCCCAGCATTTT
V: TRBV19
size: -
length: 17
D: TRBD1
J: TRBJ1-5

CDR3: CASSLRGPVSYNEQFF
DNA: TGTGCCAGCAGCTTAAGAGGGCCGGTGTCCTACAATGAGCAGTTCTTC
V: TRBV7-3
size: few
length: 16
D: -
J: TRBJ2-1

CDR3: CASSAGGTEAFF
DNA: TGTGCCAGCAGTGCAGGGGGCACTGAAGCTTTCTTT
V: TRBV6-1
size: -
length: 12
D: TRBD1
J: TRBJ1-1

CDR3: CASSEQRGRYEQYF
DNA: TGTGCCAGCAGTGAACAGCGGGGTAGGTACGAGCAGTACTTC
V: TRBV6-1
size: -
length: 14
D: TRBD2
J: TRBJ2-7

CDR3: CASSERQGAGTDTQYF
DNA: TGTGCCAGCAGTGAGCGACAGGGGGCCGGCACAGATACGCAGTATTTT
V: TRBV6-1
size: -
length: 16
D: TRBD1
J: TRBJ2-3

CDR3: CASSEMVRGPYEQYF
DNA: TGTGCCAGCAGTGAAATGGTCAGGGGGCCCTACGAGCAGTACTTC
V: TRBV6-1
size: -
length: 15
D: TRBD1
J: TRBJ2-7

CDR3: CASSSTGLTEAFF
DNA: TGTGCCAGCAGCTCGACAGGGTTAACTGAAGCTTTCTTT
V: TRBV11-2
size: -
length: 13
D: TRBD1
J: TRBJ1-1

CDR3: CASSSGAYEQYF
DNA: TGCGCCAGCTCGTCGGGAGCCTACGAGCAGTACTTC
V: TRBV5-1
size: -
length: 12
D: -
J: TRBJ2-7